This T cell receptor (beta chain) was documented in a study of shared clonotypes between healthy human individuals. Overall study context: Contributing individuals were a couple of females and a few males aged 18 to 49. Three CD4 naive, three CD4 memory, two CD8 naive and one CD8 memory plate were used per donor.

Original data processing: From ImmunoSEQ came sequences covering only the junction and carrying no quality scores, so filtering differed. The method was immunoSEQ multiplex PCR; TCRdb's version includes in-frame clones alone and lacks a portion of them. The D gene and trimming were derived from the DNA, and the V and J assignments and clone size from that table. The sample consists of 2,100,000 or so clones, around 95% of them appearing once. A note on this clone: The antigen is not known.

Study-level findings and limits: Non-shared clonotypes had lower generation probabilities than clonotypes shared by all four sorted-subset donors.

This sequence originates from a young man in good health. The sequenced sample consisted of naive CD4+ T cells sorted from blood. Indicated subset: CD45RA+ positively selected.

The CDR3 region has the DNA TGTGCCAGCAGCTTGTCTGGGGGTTTAGACTATGGCTACACCTTC. Amino acids: CASSLSGGLDYGYTF. J is TRBJ1-2 and V is TRBV5-6; TRBD1 might be the D (5 bases). This CDR3 has 15 amino acids. Looked up from germline, CDR1 is SGHDT and CDR2 is YYEEEE. Trimming stripped 1 base from V and 3 bases from J, with 13 bases between.